Detailed here is one TCR beta chain. Its antigen is not identified. One end of the junction is discordant with germline, which a read error may explain. These data belong to a study of T cell responses to AZD1222 COVID-19 vaccine. Study-level results: Baseline seropositivity characterized only six AZD1222 recipients. Donors were mostly white British, more females; clonal diversity possibly underestimated.

Germline V lookup: CDR1 MNHEY, CDR2 SVGEGT. The CDR3 spans 14 residues. Second doses at about 4 or about 12 weeks were pooled. Repertoires were generated with immunoSEQ multiplex PCR, while TCRdb's copy carries only in-frame clones and drops some. The sample records about 120,000 clones, roughly 91% being singletons. The J gene is TRBJ1-1, the V gene TRBV6-2 or TRBV6-3; no firm D call. The sequence came from an adult who received the AZD1222 COVID-19 vaccine. Source: peripheral blood, taken 28 days after the second AZD1222 dose. CDR3 in DNA: TGTGCCAGCAGCTACTGGAAGGAAAACACTGAAGCTTTCTTT. This codes for CASSYWKENTEAFF.